This TCR beta chain appears in the sequencing data of a study of vaccination effects on CD4 cells after COVID-19. Only in-frame clones appear in the TCRdb table, and some are missing; sequencing was by immunoSEQ multiplex PCR. The sample yields tens of thousands of clones, about 76% seen once. As concerns this clone: Its antigen is not known.

Study outcomes and limitations: Healthy vaccinees had only 1 of 255 vaccine-induced clones cross-react with common cold coronaviruses.

Peptide-pool stimulation followed by sequencing identified expanded antigen-specific CD4+ clonotypes in the ViraFEST assay. Subsequent to a culture period of more than 8 days, CD4+ T cells were isolated. Subjects were given two BNT162b2 or mRNA-1273 vaccine doses. The CDR3 runs to 17 residues. CDR1 is LGHDT, CDR2 YNNKEL, per germline (reference sequence). V gave up 0 bases and J gave up 0 bases, with 12 bases separating them. The chain joins TRBV3-1 (or the pseudogene TRBV3-2) to TRBJ2-1; the D is unclear. The source was CD4+ T cells from PBMCs cultured with HCoV-OC43 spike peptides, collected after COVID-19 vaccination. Indicated subset: HCoV-OC43 spike overlapping peptide pool stimulation. This TCR was sampled from a human donor who received a COVID-19 vaccine. CDR3 protein: CASSQDQAGSSYNEQFF. The CDR3 DNA reads as TGTGCCAGCAGCCAAGATCAAGCAGGTAGCTCCTACAATGAGCAGTTCTTC.